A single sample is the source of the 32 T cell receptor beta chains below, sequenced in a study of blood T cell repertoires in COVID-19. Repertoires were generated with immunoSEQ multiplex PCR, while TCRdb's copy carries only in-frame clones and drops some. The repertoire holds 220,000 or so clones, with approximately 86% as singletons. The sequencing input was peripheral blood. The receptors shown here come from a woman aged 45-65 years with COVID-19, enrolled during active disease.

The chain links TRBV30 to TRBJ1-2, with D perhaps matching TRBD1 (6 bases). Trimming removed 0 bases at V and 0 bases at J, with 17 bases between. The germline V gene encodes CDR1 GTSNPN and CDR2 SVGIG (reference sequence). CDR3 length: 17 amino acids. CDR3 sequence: CAWSVWGGRVSNYGYTF. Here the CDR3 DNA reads TGTGCCTGGAGTGTATGGGGGGGGCGCGTCTCTAACTATGGCTACACCTTC.

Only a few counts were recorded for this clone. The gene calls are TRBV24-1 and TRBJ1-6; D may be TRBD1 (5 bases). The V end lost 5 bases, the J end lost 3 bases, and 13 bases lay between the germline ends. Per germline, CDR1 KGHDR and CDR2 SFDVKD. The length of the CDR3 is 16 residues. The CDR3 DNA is TGTGCCACCAGTGTATGGGGGGACCACTATAATTCACCCCTCCACTTT. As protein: CATSVWGDHYNSPLHF.

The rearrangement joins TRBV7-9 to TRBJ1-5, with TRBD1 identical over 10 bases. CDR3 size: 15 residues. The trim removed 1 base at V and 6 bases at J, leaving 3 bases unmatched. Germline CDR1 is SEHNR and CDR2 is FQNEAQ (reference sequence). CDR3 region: CASSLDGTGVQPQHF. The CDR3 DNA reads TGTGCCAGCAGCTTAGATGGGACAGGGGTTCAGCCCCAGCATTTT. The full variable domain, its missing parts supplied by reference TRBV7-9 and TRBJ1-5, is DTGVSQNPRHKITKRGQNVTFRCDPISEHNRLYWYRQTLGQGPEFLTYFQNEAQLEKSRLLSDRFSAERPKGSFSTLEIQRTEQGDSAMYLCASSLDGTGVQPQHFGDGTRLSIL.

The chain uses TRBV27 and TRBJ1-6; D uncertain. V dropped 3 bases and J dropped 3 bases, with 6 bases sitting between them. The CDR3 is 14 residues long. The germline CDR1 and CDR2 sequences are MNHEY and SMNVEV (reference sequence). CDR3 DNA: TGTGCCAGCAGTTTCGGGGTCTATAATTCACCCCTCCACTTT. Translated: CASSFGVYNSPLHF.

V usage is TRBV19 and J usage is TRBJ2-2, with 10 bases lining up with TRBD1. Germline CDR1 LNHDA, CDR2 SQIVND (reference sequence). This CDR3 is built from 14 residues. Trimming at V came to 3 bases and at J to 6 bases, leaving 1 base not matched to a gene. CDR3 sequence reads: CASSIGQGAGELFF. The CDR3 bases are TGTGCCAGTAGTATCGGACAGGGGGCCGGGGAGCTGTTTTTT. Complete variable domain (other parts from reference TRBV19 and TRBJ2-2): DGGITQSPKYLFRKEGQNVTLSCEQNLNHDAMYWYRQDPGQGLRLIYYSQIVNDFQKGDIAEGYSVSREKKESFPLTVTSAQKNPTAFYLCASSIGQGAGELFFGEGSRLTVL.

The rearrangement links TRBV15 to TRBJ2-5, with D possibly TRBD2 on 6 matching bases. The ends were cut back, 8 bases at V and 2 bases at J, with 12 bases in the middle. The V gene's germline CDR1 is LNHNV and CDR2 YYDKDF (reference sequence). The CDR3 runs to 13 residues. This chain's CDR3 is CATSDGGQETQYF. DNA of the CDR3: TGTGCCACCTCCGACGGGGGTCAAGAGACCCAGTACTTC.

The CDR3 is CASSLRGVVDTQYF. CDR3 bases: TGTGCCAGCAGCTTACGGGGTGTGGTAGATACGCAGTATTTT. The V call is TRBV7-2, the J call TRBJ2-3, with D possibly matching TRBD2 (5 bases). V was pared by 2 bases and J by 5 bases, with 11 bases between. This CDR3 has 14 residues. CDR1 and CDR2 from the germline V gene are SGHTA and FQGNSA.

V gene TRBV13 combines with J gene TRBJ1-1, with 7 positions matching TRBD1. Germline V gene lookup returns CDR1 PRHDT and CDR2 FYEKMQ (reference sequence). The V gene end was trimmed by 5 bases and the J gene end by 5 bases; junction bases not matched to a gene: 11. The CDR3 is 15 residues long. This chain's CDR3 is CASSQSDRVWTEAFF. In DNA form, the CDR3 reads TGTGCCAGCAGCCAATCCGACAGGGTGTGGACTGAAGCTTTCTTT.

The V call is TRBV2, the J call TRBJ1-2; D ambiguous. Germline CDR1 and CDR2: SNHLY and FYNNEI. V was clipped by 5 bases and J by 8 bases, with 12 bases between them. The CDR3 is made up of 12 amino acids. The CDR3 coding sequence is TGTGCCAGCAGTACTTCATCGGTGGGCTACACCTTC. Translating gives CASSTSSVGYTF.

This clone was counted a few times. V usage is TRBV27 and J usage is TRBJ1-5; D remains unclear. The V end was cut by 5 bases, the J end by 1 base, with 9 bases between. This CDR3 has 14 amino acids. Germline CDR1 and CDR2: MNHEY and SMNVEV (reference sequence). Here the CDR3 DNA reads TGTGCCAGCAGTCCGGGAATGAGCAATCAGCCCCAGCATTTT. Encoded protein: CASSPGMSNQPQHF.

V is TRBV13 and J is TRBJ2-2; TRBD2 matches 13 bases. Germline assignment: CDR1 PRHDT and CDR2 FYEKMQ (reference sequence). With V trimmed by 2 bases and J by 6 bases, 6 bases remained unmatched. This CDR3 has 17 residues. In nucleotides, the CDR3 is TGTGCCAGCAGCTTAAGACTAGCGGGGGGACATCCCGGGGAGCTGTTTTTT. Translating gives CASSLRLAGGHPGELFF.

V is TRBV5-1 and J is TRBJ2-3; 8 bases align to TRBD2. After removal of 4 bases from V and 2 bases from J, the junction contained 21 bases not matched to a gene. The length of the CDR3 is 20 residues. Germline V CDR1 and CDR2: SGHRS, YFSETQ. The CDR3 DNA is TGCGCCAGCAGCCAATCCTCAACTACGGGGGGGAGGAGGGTCACAGATACGCAGTATTTT. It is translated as CASSQSSTTGGRRVTDTQYF.

The CDR3 region has the DNA TGTGCCACCAGTGAACCCGACAGGGTCTCGGAGACCCAGTACTTC. Residues: CATSEPDRVSETQYF. The chain joins TRBV24-1 to TRBJ2-5; TRBD1 matches at 7 bases. V lost 4 bases and J lost 5; bases outside the gene matches: 9. Germline values: CDR1 KGHDR, CDR2 SFDVKD. The CDR3 runs to 15 residues.

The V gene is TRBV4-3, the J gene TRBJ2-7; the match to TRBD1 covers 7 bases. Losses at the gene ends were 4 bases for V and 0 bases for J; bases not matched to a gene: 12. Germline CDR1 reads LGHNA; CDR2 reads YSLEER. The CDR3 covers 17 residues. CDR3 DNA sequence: TGCGCCAGCAGCCCAAGAGTCGGGACAGCGAGCTCCTACGAGCAGTACTTC. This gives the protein CASSPRVGTASSYEQYF.

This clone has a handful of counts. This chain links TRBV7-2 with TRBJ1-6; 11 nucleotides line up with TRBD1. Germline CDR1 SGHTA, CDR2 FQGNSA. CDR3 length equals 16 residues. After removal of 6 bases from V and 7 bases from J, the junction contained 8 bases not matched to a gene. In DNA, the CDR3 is TGTGCCAGCAGATGGGGCGGGACAGGGGGAAATTCACCCCTCCACTTT. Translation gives CASRWGGTGGNSPLHF. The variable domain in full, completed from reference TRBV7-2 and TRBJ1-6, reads GAGVSQSPSNKVTEKGKDVELRCDPISGHTALYWYRQSLGQGLEFLIYFQGNSAPDKSGLPSDRFSAERTGGSVSTLTIQRTQQEDSAVYLCASRWGGTGGNSPLHFGNGTRLTVT.

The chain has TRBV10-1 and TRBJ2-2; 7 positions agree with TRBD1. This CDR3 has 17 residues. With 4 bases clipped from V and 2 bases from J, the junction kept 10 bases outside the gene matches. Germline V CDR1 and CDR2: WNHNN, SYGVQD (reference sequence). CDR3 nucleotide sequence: TGCGCCAGCAGTGGGCCAAATCACAGGGGTAACACCGGGGAGCTGTTTTTT. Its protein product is CASSGPNHRGNTGELFF.

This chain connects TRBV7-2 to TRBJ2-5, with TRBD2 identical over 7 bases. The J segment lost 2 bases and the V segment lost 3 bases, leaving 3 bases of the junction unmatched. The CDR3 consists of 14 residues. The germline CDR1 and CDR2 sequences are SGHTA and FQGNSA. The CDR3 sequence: CASSFGGGQETQYF. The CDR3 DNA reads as TGTGCCAGCAGCTTTGGGGGGGGTCAAGAGACCCAGTACTTC.

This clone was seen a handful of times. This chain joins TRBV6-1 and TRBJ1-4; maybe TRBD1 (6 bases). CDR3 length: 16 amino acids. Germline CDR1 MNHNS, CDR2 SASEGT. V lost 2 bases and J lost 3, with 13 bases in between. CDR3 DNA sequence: TGTGCCAGCAGTGAAATACGGGGGGCAGCTAATGAAAAACTGTTTTTT. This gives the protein CASSEIRGAANEKLFF.

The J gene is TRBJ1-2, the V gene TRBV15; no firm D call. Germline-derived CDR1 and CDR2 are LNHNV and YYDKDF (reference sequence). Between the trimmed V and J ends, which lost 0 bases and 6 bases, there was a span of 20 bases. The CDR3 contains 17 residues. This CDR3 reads CATSRDRSNSFADGYTF. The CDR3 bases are TGTGCCACCAGCAGAGATAGGAGTAATAGCTTCGCAGATGGCTACACCTTC.

The CDR3, as DNA: TGTGCCAGTAAGCAGGGGAAGAACACTGAAGCTTTCTTT. Translated: CASKQGKNTEAFF. The chain joins TRBV19 to TRBJ1-1; tentative D call: TRBD1 (6 bases). CDR1 is LNHDA, CDR2 SQIVND, per germline (reference sequence). The CDR3 has 13 amino acids. The V end was cut by 7 bases, the J end by 1 base, with 10 bases between.

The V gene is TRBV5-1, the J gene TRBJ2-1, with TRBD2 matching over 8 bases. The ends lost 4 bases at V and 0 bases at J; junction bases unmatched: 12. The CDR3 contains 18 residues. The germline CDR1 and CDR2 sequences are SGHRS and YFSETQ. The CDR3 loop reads CASSKVAGGAYSYNEQFF. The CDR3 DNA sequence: TGCGCCAGCAGCAAGGTGGCGGGGGGAGCCTACTCCTACAATGAGCAGTTCTTC. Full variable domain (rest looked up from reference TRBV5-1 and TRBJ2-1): KAGVTQTPRYLIKTRGQQVTLSCSPISGHRSVSWYQQTPGQGLQFLFEYFSETQRNKGNFPGRFSGRQFSNSRSEMNVSTLELGDSALYLCASSKVAGGAYSYNEQFFGPGTRLTVL.

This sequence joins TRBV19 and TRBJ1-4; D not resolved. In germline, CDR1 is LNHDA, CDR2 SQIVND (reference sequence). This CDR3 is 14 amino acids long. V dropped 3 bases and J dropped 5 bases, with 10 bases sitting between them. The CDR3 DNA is TGTGCCAGTAGTATTTCTCTGCTAAATGAAAAACTGTTTTTT. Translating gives CASSISLLNEKLFF.

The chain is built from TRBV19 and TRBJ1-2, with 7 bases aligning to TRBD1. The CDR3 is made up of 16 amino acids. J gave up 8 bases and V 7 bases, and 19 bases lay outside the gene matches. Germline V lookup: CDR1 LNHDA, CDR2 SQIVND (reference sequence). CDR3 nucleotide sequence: TGTGCCAGTACCTCAGACAGGGCTGGGCGGTTTGAAGGCTACACCTTC. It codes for CASTSDRAGRFEGYTF.

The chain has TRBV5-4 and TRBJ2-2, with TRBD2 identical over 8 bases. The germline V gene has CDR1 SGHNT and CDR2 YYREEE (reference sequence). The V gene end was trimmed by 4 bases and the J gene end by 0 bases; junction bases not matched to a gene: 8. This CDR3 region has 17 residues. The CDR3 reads CASSPISGGANTGELFF. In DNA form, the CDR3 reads TGTGCCAGCAGCCCGATCAGCGGGGGCGCGAACACCGGGGAGCTGTTTTTT.

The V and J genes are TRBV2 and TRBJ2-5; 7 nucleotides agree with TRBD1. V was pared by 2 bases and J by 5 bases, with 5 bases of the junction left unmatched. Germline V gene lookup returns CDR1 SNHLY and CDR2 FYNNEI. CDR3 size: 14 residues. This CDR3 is CASSERGGGETQYF. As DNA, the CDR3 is TGTGCCAGCAGTGAAAGAGGGGGCGGCGAGACCCAGTACTTC.

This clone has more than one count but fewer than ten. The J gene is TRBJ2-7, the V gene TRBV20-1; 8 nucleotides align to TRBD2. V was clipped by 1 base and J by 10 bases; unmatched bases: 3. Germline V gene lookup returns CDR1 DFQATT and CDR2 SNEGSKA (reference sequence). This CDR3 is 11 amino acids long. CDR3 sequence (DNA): TGCAGTGCTAGAGGGCTAGCGGGCCAGTACTTC. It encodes CSARGLAGQYF.

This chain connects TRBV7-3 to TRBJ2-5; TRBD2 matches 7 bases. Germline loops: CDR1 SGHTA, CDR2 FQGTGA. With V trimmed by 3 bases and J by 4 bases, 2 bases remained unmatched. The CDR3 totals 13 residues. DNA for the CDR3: TGTGCCAGCAGCTTGGGGGGGACAGAGACCCAGTACTTC. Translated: CASSLGGTETQYF.

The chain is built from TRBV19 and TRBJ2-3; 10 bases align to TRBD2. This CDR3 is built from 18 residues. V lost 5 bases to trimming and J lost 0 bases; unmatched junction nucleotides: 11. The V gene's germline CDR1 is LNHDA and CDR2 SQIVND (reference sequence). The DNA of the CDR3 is TGTGCCAGTAGTGTAGCGGGGGGCCAACTTCCTAGCACAGATACGCAGTATTTT. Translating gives CASSVAGGQLPSTDTQYF.

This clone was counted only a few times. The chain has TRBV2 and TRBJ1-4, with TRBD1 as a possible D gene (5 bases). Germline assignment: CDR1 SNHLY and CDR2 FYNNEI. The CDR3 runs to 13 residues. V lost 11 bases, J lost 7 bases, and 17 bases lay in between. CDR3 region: CASQQGAGEKLFF. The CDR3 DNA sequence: TGTGCCTCCCAGCAGGGTGCTGGTGAAAAACTGTTTTTT.

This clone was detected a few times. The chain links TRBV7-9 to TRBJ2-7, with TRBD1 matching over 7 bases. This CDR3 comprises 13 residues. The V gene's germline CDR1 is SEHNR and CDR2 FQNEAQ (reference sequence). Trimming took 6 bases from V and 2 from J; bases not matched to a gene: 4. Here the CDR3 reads CASSGQVTYEQYF. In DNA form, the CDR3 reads TGTGCCAGCAGTGGACAGGTAACCTACGAGCAGTACTTC.

Here the CDR3 reads CASSESYGRETLHF. The CDR3 DNA follows: TGTGCCAGCAGTGAAAGTTATGGCAGGGAAACCCTCCACTTT. The chain carries TRBV6-1 and TRBJ1-6, with a tentative D call TRBD1 (5 bases). There are 14 residues in the CDR3. Looked up from germline, CDR1 is MNHNS and CDR2 is SASEGT. Trimming removed 2 bases from V and 14 bases from J, with 16 bases in between.

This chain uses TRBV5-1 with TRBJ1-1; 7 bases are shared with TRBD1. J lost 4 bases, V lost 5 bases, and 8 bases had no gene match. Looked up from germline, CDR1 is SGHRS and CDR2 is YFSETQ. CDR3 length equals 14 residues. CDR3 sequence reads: CASRFRGPCTEAFF. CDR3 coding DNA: TGCGCCAGCAGATTTAGGGGGCCTTGCACTGAAGCTTTCTTT.